This TCR beta chain stems from a study of blood T cell repertoires in COVID-19. Background on the study: Italy, Spain and the United States were the sources of the convalescent and acute COVID-19 samples. The cDNA or gDNA used as material had been derived from T cells, B-cell-depleted T cells, or PBMCs.

Participants were aged roughly 18 to 90 years, lived in around 22 US areas, and enrolled virtually. Each participant's cohort was designated according to participant-reported clinical history. V was cut by 4 bases and J by 8 bases, with 14 bases left in between. Germline V gene sequence: CDR1 KGHDR, CDR2 SFDVKD. This CDR3 has 14 amino acids. The table lists this clone with a few counts. The protocol was immunoSEQ multiplex PCR, while the TCRdb copy is restricted to in-frame clones and leaves out a portion. This sample carries 190,000 or so clones, about 85% of them seen once, and the ten largest clones take roughly 20%.

The chain employs TRBV24-1 and TRBJ1-5; D gene uncertain. This TCR was sampled from a man aged 35-49 years who had recovered from COVID-19. Source material: PBMCs or T cells enriched from blood (not recorded which). The CDR3: CATSDPGSIEPQHF. The CDR3 DNA follows: TGTGCCACCAGTGACCCTGGGAGCATAGAGCCCCAGCATTTT.